Listed below are T cell receptor beta chains from one sample, sequenced in a study of blood T cells in healthy people across ages. Using its own MiXCR run on the 5' RACE reads, TCRdb lists one record per CDR3 protein. Among over 1,500,000 distinct CDR3 sequences, just under 50% were seen once, and the ten largest hold around 2.1%. The sample consisted of blood. These receptors were obtained from a woman aged 40-49 years in good health. CDR3s include the opening cysteine and the closing phenylalanine or tryptophan. The D gene is left open where the match is weak. A clone size is listed for some rows: how often the clone was seen (once, few, many), or a class if it is expanded.

d_gene	j_gene	abundance	v_gene	CDR3nt	CDR3aa
.	TRBJ2-5	.	TRBV27	TGTGCCAGCAGTCCCCAATTCCAAGAGACCCAGTACTTC	CASSPQFQETQYF
TRBD2	TRBJ2-1	.	TRBV7-2	TGTGCCAGCACCCTCCCCTGGACTAGCGGGGCTTCGGGGGAGCAGTTCTTC	CASTLPWTSGASGEQFF
.	TRBJ2-7	.	TRBV7-9	TGTGCCAGCAGTCCCGGACAGCACCACTACGAGCAGTACTTC	CASSPGQHHYEQYF
TRBD1	TRBJ2-1	few	TRBV6-5	TGTGCCAGCAGCCCCCTGGACGGGACAGGGAGCTACAATGAGCAGTTCTTC	CASSPLDGTGSYNEQFF
TRBD2	TRBJ2-1	.	TRBV5-1	TGCGCCAGCAAGACTAGCGGGGCGGCCAATGAGCAGTTCTTC	CASKTSGAANEQFF
TRBD2	TRBJ2-7	many	TRBV28	TGTGCCAGCAGTTCCACTAGCGGGGGGCTCTACGAGCAGTACTTC	CASSSTSGGLYEQYF
.	TRBJ2-1	.	TRBV7-2	TGTGCCAGCAGCGGTAACAGATCACCCTACAATGAGCAGTTCTTC	CASSGNRSPYNEQFF
TRBD1	TRBJ1-5	few	TRBV20-1	TGCAGTGCTGCCGGGACAGGGGGAAGTCAGCCCCAGCATTTT	CSAAGTGGSQPQHF
TRBD1	TRBJ1-2	.	TRBV28	TGTGCCAGCAGTTCTGGGACAGGGACGCGGGGCTACACCTTC	CASSSGTGTRGYTF
TRBD2	TRBJ2-1	many	TRBV5-1	TGCGCCAGCAGCTTACTAGCGGGGGGGAGCTCCTACAATGAGCAGTTCTTC	CASSLLAGGSSYNEQFF
.	TRBJ2-7	few	TRBV28	TGTGCCAGCAGTTTGGCCAACTTTGAGTCTTTCCACGAGCAGTACTTC	CASSLANFESFHEQYF
.	TRBJ2-7	.	TRBV28	TGTGCCAGCAGTTTAGGTCAGGGGCCCCACGAGCAGTACTTC	CASSLGQGPHEQYF
TRBD2	TRBJ2-1	.	TRBV7-2	TGTGCCAGCAGCTTAGCGCCGGCTAGCGGACAAAATGAGCAGTTCTTC	CASSLAPASGQNEQFF
TRBD2	TRBJ2-3	.	TRBV5-1	TGCGCCAGCAGGTCAGGACTAGAGATAGCGGATACGCAGTATTTT	CASRSGLEIADTQYF
.	TRBJ2-5	.	TRBV20-1	TGCAGTGCTAGAGATCTACAGAACCAAGAGACCCAGTACTTC	CSARDLQNQETQYF
.	TRBJ2-1	.	TRBV5-6	TGTGCCAGCAGCTCCCCCAGGAGCAGCTCCTACAATGAGCAGTTCTTC	CASSSPRSSSYNEQFF
TRBD1	TRBJ2-2	.	TRBV7-3	TGTGCCAGCAGCCTAAACAGGGGGCCCGCGAACACCGGGGAGCTGTTTTTT	CASSLNRGPANTGELFF
.	TRBJ2-1	.	TRBV5-1	TGCGCCAGCAGCTGGGGGCAGGGCTTGGGTTCCTACAATGAGCAGTTCTTC	CASSWGQGLGSYNEQFF
TRBD2	TRBJ2-2	.	TRBV4-2	TGTGCCAGCAGCCAAGAATACCGAACGCTAGCGGGGGGCGCGAACACCGGGGAGCTGTTTTTT	CASSQEYRTLAGGANTGELFF
.	TRBJ1-5	few	TRBV7-8	TGTGCCAGCAGCCAGGACCCAGGGGTGAATCAGCCCCAGCATTTT	CASSQDPGVNQPQHF
.	TRBJ2-5	.	TRBV4-1	TGCGCCAGCAGCCAAGAAGTGCCTGGGACCCAGTACTTC	CASSQEVPGTQYF
.	TRBJ1-2	.	TRBV6-2/TRBV6-3	TGTGCCAGCAGTTACTCGATGTCGACCTATGGCTACACCTTC	CASSYSMSTYGYTF
TRBD1	TRBJ2-4	.	TRBV9	TGTGCCAGCAGCACAGGGACAGGCAAAAACATTCAGTACTTC	CASSTGTGKNIQYF
.	TRBJ2-1	.	TRBV4-1	TGCGCCAGCAGCCTACGGTTCGCGGGGCCTGTTAGCTCCTACAATGAGCAGTTCTTC	CASSLRFAGPVSSYNEQFF
.	TRBJ1-6	few	TRBV5-5	TGTGCCAGCAGCTTGCCATCCCTAGGGGGTTCACCCCTCCACTTT	CASSLPSLGGSPLHF
TRBD2	TRBJ2-3	.	TRBV20-1	TGCAGTGCTGAGCTAGCGGGGGGACGGGATACGCAGTATTTT	CSAELAGGRDTQYF
.	TRBJ1-4	.	TRBV6-2/TRBV6-3	TGTGCCAGCAGTTACGGGGCGCCAAACGAAAAACTGTTTTTT	CASSYGAPNEKLFF
.	TRBJ2-5	.	TRBV20-1	TGCAGTGCTCTCCGGGGTAGCGGAGAGACCCAGTACTTC	CSALRGSGETQYF
TRBD1	TRBJ1-2	.	TRBV19	TGTGCCATTATGGACAGGGTCGTTGGCTACACCTTC	CAIMDRVVGYTF
.	TRBJ2-1	.	TRBV10-3	TGTGTCACTTACTCCGGGGGACTCTACAATGAGCAGTTCTTC	CVTYSGGLYNEQFF
.	TRBJ2-1	.	TRBV7-2	TGTGCCTCGGCGGTCAGCATCAATGAGCAGTTCTTC	CASAVSINEQFF
.	TRBJ2-1	many	TRBV7-2	TGTGCCAGCAGCTCCGGGACTCTAGGAGCGTTAGGTGAGCAGTTCTTC	CASSSGTLGALGEQFF
.	TRBJ2-3	.	TRBV20-1	TGCAGTGCTAGAGCCAGGGCCCTCGCAGATACGCAGTATTTT	CSARARALADTQYF
.	TRBJ2-3	.	TRBV5-6	TGTGCCAGCAGCCCCACCCGACAGAGGACTAGCACAGATACGCAGTATTTT	CASSPTRQRTSTDTQYF
.	TRBJ1-2	.	TRBV27	TGTGCCAGCAGCGATCCGGGACAAAGACGGGGCTACACCTTC	CASSDPGQRRGYTF
TRBD1	TRBJ2-3	.	TRBV28	TGTGCCAGCAGTTCAGACAGGGACGCTACTAGCACAGATACGCAGTATTTT	CASSSDRDATSTDTQYF
.	TRBJ2-3	.	TRBV4-2	TGTGCCAGCAGCCCGATCCGCGGGGGCACAGATACGCAGTATTTT	CASSPIRGGTDTQYF